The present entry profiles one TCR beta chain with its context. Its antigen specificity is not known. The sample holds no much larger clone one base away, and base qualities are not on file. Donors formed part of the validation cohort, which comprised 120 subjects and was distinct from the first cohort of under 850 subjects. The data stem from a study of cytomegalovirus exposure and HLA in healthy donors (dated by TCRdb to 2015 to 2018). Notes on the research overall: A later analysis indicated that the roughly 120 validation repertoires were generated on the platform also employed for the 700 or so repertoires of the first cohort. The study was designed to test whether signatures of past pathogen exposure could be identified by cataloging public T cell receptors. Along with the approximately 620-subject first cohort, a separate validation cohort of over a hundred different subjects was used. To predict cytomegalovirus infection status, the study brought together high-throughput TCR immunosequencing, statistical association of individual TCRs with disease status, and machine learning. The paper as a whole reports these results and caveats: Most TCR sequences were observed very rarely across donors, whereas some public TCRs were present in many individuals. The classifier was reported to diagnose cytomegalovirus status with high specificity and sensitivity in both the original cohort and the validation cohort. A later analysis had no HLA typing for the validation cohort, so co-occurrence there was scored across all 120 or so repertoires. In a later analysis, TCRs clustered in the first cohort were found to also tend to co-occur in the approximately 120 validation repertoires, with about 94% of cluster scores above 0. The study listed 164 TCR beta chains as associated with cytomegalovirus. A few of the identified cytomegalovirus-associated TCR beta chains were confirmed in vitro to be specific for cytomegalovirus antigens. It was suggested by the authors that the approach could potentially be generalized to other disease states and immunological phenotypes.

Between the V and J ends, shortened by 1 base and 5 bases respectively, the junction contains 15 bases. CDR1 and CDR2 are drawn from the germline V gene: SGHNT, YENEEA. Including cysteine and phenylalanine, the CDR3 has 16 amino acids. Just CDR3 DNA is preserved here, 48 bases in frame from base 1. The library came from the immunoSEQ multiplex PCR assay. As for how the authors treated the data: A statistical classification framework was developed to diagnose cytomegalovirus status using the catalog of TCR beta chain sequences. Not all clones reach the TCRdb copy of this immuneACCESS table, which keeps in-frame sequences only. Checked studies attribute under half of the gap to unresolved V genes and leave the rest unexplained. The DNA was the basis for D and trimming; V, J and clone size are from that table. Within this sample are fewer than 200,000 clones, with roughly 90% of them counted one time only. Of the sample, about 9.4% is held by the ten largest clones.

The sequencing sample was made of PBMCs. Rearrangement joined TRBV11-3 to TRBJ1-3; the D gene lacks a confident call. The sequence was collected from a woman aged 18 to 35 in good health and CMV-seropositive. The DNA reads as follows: TGTGCCAGCAGCTTAGTGACGGGGATAAATAGAAACACCATATATTTT. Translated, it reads CASSLVTGINRNTIYF.